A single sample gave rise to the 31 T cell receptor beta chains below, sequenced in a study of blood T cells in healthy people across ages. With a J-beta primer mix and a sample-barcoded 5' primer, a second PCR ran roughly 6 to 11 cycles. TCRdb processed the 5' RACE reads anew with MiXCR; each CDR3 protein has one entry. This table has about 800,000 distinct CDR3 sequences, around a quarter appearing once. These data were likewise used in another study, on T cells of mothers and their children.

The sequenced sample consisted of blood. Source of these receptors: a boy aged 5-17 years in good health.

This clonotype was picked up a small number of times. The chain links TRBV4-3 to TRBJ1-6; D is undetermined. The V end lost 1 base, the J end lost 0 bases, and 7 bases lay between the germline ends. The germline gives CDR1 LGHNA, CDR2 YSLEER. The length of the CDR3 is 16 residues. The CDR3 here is CASSQAAVSYNSPLHF. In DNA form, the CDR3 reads TGCGCCAGCAGCCAAGCAGCGGTCTCCTATAATTCACCCCTCCACTTT.

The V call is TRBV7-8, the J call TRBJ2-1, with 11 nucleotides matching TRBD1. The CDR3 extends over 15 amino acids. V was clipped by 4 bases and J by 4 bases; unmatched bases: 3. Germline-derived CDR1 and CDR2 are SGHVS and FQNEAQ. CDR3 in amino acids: CASSSRDRGYNEQFF. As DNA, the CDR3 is TGTGCCAGCAGCTCCCGGGACAGGGGGTACAATGAGCAGTTCTTC. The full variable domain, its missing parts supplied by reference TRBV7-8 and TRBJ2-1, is GAGVSQSPRYKVAKRGQDVALRCDPISGHVSLFWYQQALGQGPEFLTYFQNEAQLDKSGLPSDRFFAERPEGSVSTLKIQRTQQEDSAVYLCASSSRDRGYNEQFFGPGTRLTVL.

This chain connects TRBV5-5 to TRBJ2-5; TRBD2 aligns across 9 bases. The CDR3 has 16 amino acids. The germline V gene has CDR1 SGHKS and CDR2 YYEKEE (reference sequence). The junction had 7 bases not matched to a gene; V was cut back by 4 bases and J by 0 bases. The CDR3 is CASSRRLAEHQETQYF. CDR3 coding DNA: TGTGCCAGCAGCAGGAGACTAGCGGAGCACCAAGAGACCCAGTACTTC.

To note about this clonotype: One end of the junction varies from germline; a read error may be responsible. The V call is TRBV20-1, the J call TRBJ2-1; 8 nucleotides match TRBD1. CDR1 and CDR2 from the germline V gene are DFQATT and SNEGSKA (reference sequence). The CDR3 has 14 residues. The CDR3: CSPRQGPSYNEQFF. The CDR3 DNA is TGCAGTCCTAGACAGGGGCCCTCCTACAATGAGCAGTTCTTC.

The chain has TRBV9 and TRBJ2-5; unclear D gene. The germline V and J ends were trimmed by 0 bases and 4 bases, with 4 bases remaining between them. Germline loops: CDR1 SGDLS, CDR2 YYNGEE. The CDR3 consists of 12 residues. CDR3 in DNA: TGTGCCAGCAGCGTAGTAGGAGAGACCCAGTACTTC. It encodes CASSVVGETQYF.

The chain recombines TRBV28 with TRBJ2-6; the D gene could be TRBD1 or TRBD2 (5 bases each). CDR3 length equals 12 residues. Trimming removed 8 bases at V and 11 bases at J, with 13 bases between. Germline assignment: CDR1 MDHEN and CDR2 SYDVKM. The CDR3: CASRGSEYVLTF. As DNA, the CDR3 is TGTGCCAGCCGGGGCAGCGAATACGTCCTGACTTTC.

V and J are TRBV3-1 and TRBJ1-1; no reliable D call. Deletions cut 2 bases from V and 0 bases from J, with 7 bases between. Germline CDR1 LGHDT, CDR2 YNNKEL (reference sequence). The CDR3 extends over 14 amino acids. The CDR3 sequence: CASSQQTVNTEAFF. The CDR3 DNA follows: TGTGCCAGCAGCCAACAGACGGTGAACACTGAAGCTTTCTTT.

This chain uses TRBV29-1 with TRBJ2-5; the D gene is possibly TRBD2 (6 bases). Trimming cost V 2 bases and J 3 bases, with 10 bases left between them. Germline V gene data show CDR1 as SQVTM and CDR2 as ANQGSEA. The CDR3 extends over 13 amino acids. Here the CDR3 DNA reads TGCAGCGTTGAATTGGACTATAAAGAGACCCAGTACTTC. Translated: CSVELDYKETQYF.

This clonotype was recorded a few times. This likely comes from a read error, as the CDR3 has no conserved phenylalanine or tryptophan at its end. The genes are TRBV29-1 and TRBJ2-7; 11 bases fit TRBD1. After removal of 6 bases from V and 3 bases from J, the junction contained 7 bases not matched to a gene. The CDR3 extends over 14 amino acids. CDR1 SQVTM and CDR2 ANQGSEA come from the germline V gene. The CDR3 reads CSVTTGTGGYEQYL. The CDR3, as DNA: TGCAGCGTGACAACCGGGACAGGGGGCTACGAGCAGTACCTC.

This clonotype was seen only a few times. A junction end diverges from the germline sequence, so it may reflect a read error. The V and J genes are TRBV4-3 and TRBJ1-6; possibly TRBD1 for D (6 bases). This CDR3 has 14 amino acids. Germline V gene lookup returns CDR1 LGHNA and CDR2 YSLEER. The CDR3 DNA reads TGCGCCAGCAGCCCACAACCACAGGGTTCAGCCCTCCACTTT. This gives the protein CASSPQPQGSALHF.

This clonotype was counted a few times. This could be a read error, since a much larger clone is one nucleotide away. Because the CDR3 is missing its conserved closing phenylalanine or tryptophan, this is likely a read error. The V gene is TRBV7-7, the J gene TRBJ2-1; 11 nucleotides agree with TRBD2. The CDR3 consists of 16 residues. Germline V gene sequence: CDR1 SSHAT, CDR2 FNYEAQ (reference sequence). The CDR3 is CASSPNPGLAANEQFL. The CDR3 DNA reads TGTGCTAGCAGCCCCAACCCGGGACTAGCGGCAAATGAGCAGTTCCTC.

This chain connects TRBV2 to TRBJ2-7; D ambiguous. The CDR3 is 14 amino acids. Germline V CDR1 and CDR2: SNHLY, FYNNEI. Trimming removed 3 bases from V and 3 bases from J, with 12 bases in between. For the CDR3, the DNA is TGTGCCAGCAGTGACGCAGGAATCAACTACGAGCAGTACTTC. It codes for CASSDAGINYEQYF.

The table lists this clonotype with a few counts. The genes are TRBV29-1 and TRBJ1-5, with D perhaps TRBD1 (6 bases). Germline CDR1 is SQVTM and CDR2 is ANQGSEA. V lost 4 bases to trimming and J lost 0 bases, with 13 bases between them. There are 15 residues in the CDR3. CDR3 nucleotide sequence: TGCAGCGTTGGGGAGGGGGGCCGTAGCAATCAGCCCCAGCATTTT. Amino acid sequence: CSVGEGGRSNQPQHF.

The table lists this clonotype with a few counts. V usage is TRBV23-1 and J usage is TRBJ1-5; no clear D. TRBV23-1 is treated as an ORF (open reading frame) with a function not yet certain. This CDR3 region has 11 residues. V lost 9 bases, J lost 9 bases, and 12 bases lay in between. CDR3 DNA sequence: TGCGCCAGAGGGCCGTCCCCGCCCCAGCATTTT. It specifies CARGPSPPQHF.

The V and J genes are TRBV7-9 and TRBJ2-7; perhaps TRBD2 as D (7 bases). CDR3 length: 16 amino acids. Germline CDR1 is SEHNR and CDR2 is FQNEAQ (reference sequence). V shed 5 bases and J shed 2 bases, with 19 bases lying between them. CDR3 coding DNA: TGTGCCAGCAGCCTAAACAAGGAGGGGGGGCCCTACGAGCAGTACTTC. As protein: CASSLNKEGGPYEQYF.

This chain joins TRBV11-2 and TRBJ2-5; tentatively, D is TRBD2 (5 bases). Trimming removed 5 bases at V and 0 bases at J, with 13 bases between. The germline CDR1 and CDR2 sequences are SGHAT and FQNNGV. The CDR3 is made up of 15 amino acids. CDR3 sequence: CASSPGIKNQETQYF. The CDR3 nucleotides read TGTGCCAGCAGCCCCGGGATTAAGAACCAAGAGACCCAGTACTTC.

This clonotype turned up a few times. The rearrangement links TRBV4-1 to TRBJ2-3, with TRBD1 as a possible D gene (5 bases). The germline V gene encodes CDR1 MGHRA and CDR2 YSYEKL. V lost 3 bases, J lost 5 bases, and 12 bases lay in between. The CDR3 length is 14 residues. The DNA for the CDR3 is TGCGCCAGCAGCCACTCCCAGGGAATAGATACGCAGTATTTT. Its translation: CASSHSQGIDTQYF.

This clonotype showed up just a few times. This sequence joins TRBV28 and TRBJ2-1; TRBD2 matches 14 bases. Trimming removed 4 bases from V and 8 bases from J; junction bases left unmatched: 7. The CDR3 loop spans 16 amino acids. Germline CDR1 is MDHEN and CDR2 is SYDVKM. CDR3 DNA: TGTGCCAGCAGTTATCCCGGGACTAGCGGGAGTCATGAGCAGTTCTTC. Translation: CASSYPGTSGSHEQFF.

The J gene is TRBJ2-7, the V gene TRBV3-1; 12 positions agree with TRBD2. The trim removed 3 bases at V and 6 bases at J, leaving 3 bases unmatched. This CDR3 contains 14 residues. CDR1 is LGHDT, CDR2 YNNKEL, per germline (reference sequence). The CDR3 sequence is CASSHLAGGGEQYF. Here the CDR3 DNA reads TGTGCCAGCAGCCACCTAGCGGGGGGGGGCGAGCAGTACTTC.

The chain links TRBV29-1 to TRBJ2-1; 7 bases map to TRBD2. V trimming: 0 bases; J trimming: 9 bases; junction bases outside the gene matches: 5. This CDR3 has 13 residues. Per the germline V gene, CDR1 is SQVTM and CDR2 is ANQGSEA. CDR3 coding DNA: TGCAGCGTTGAAGATCCGAGCGGGGCTGAGCAGTTCTTC. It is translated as CSVEDPSGAEQFF.

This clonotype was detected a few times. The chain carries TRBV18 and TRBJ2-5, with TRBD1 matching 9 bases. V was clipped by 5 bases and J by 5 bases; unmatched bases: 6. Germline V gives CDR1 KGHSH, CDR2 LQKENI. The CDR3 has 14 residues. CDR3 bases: TGTGCCAGCTCAGCGGGACAGGGTGCTGAGACCCAGTACTTC. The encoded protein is CASSAGQGAETQYF.

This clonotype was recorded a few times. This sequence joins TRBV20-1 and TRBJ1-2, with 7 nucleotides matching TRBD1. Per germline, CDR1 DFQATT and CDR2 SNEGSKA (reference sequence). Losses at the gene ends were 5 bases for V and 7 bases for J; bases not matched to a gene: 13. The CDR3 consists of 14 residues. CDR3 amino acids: CSAEPTGNIGGYTF. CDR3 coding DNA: TGCAGTGCTGAACCGACAGGGAATATCGGTGGCTACACCTTC.

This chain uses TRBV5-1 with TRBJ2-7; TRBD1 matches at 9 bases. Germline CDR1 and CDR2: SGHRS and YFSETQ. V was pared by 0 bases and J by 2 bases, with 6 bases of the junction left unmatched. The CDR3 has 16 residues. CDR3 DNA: TGCGCCAGCAGCTTGGACGGGACAGGGTCTCCCTACGAGCAGTACTTC. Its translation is CASSLDGTGSPYEQYF.

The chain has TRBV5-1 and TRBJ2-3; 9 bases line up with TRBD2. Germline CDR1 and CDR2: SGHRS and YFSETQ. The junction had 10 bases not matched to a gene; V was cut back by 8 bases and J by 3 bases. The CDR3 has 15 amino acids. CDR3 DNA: TGCGCCAGTAGCGGGGGACGTGGAAATACAGATACGCAGTATTTT. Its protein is CASSGGRGNTDTQYF.

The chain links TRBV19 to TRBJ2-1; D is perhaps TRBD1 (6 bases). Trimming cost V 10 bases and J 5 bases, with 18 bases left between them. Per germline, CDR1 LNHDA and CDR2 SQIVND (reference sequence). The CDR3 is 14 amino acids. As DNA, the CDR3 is TGTGCCACCAATTCGGGGCAGGGGCACAATGAGCAGTTCTTC. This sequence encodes CATNSGQGHNEQFF. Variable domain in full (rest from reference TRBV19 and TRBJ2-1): DGGITQSPKYLFRKEGQNVTLSCEQNLNHDAMYWYRQDPGQGLRLIYYSQIVNDFQKGDIAEGYSVSREKKESFPLTVTSAQKNPTAFYLCATNSGQGHNEQFFGPGTRLTVL.

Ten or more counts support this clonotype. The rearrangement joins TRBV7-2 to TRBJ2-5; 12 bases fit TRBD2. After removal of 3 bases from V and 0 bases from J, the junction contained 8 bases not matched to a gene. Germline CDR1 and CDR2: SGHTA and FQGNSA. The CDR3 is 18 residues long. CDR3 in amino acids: CASSFELAGGLYQETQYF. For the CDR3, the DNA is TGTGCCAGCAGCTTCGAACTAGCGGGAGGCTTGTACCAAGAGACCCAGTACTTC. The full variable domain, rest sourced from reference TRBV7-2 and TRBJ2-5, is GAGVSQSPSNKVTEKGKDVELRCDPISGHTALYWYRQSLGQGLEFLIYFQGNSAPDKSGLPSDRFSAERTGGSVSTLTIQRTQQEDSAVYLCASSFELAGGLYQETQYFGPGTRLLVL.

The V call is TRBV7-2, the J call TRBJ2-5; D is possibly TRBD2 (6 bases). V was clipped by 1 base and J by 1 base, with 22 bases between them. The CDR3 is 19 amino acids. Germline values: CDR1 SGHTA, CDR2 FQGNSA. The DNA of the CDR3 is TGTGCCAGCAGCTTAGTGCGAGCGCGGACGGGGGTTGGCCAAGAGACCCAGTACTTC. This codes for CASSLVRARTGVGQETQYF.

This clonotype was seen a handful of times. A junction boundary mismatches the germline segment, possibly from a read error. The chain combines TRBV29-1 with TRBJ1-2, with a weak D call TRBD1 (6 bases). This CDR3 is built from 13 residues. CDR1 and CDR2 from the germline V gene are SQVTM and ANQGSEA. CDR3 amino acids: CSVEATGRWGYTF. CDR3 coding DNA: TGCAGCGTCGAAGCGACAGGTCGGTGGGGCTACACCTTC.

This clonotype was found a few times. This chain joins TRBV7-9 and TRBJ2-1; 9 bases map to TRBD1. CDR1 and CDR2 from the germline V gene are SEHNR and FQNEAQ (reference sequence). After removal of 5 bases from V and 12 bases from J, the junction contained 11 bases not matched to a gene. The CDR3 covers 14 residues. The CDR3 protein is CASSTSTGGDGQFF. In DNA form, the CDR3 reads TGTGCCAGCAGCACCTCGACAGGGGGGGATGGGCAGTTCTTC.

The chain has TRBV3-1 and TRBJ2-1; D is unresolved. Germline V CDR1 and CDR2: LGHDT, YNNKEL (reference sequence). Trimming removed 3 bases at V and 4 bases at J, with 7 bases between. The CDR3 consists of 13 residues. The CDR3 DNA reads TGTGCCAGCAGCCACCTAAAATACAATGAGCAGTTCTTC. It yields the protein CASSHLKYNEQFF.

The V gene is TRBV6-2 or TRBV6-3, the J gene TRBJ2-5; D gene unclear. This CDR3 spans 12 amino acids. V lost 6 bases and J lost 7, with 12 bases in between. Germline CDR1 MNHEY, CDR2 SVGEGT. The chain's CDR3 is CASSPTSSTQYF. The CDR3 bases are TGTGCCAGCAGCCCCACAAGCTCGACCCAGTACTTC.